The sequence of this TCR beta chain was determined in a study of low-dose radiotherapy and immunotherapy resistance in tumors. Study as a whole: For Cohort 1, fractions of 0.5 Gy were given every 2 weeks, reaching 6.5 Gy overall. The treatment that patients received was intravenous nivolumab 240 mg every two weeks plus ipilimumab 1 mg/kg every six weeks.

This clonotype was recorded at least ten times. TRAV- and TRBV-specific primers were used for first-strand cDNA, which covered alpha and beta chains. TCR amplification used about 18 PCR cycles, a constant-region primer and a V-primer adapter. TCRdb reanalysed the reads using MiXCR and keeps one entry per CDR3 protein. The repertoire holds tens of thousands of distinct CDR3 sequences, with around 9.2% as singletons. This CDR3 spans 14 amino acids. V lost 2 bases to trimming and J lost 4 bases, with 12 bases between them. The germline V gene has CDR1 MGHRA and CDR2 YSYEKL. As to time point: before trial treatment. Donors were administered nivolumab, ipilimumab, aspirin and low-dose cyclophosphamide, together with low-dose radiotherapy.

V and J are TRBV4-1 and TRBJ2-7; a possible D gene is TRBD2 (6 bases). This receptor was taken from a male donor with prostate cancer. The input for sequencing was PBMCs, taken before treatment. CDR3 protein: CASSQRDGGYEQYF. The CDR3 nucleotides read TGCGCCAGCAGCCAACGCGACGGAGGGTACGAGCAGTACTTC.